The 8 T cell receptor beta chains below come from one sample, sequenced in a study of somatic mutations in cytotoxic T cells in rheumatoid arthritis. The data were produced by immunoSEQ multiplex PCR, yet TCRdb's version contains in-frame clones alone and is incomplete. The sample shows under 20,000 clones, about 90% of them seen only once. What was sequenced was CD8+ T cells sorted from blood. Every receptor here comes from a man in his forties or fifties in good health.

This clone was seen only a few times. The chain uses TRBV27 and TRBJ2-2; D gene ambiguous. Germline V gives CDR1 MNHEY, CDR2 SMNVEV (reference sequence). Trimming removed 3 bases at V and 6 bases at J, with 8 bases between. This CDR3 is 13 amino acids long. This CDR3 reads CASSFNRPGELFF. The CDR3 DNA follows: TGTGCCAGCAGTTTTAACAGACCCGGGGAGCTGTTTTTT.

This clone has more than one count but fewer than ten. The chain has TRBV28 and TRBJ1-5; possibly TRBD1 for D (5 bases). The germline V and J ends were trimmed by 3 bases and 7 bases, with 10 bases remaining between them. The CDR3 loop spans 13 amino acids. The V gene's germline CDR1 is MDHEN and CDR2 SYDVKM. This CDR3 is CASSLGPRQPQHF. DNA of the CDR3: TGTGCCAGCAGTTTGGGACCTAGGCAGCCCCAGCATTTT.

This chain links TRBV6-5 with TRBJ2-5; 10 positions agree with TRBD1. This CDR3 comprises 14 residues. Trimming at V came to 0 bases and at J to 7 bases, leaving 2 bases not matched to a gene. The germline gives CDR1 MNHEY, CDR2 SVGAGI. The CDR3 loop reads CASSYSWTGGTQYF. CDR3 nucleotides: TGTGCCAGCAGTTACTCGTGGACAGGGGGGACCCAGTACTTC.

V and J are TRBV7-9 and TRBJ1-2; D unclear. The V end lost 5 bases, the J end lost 4 bases, and 14 bases lay between the germline ends. Germline CDR1 reads SEHNR; CDR2 reads FQNEAQ (reference sequence). The CDR3 covers 14 residues. The CDR3 spells CASSLQGLLYGYTF. The DNA for the CDR3 is TGTGCCAGCAGCCTCCAAGGCCTCCTCTATGGCTACACCTTC. Complete variable domain (other parts from reference TRBV7-9 and TRBJ1-2): DTGVSQNPRHKITKRGQNVTFRCDPISEHNRLYWYRQTLGQGPEFLTYFQNEAQLEKSRLLSDRFSAERPKGSFSTLEIQRTEQGDSAMYLCASSLQGLLYGYTFGSGTRLTVV.

V usage is TRBV5-1 and J usage is TRBJ2-7; D might be TRBD1 (5 bases). The germline gives CDR1 SGHRS, CDR2 YFSETQ. CDR3 length: 14 residues. Trimming removed 0 bases from V and 0 bases from J, with 7 bases in between. CDR3 nucleotide sequence: TGCGCCAGCAGCTTGGGCAGGGACTCCTACGAGCAGTACTTC. Residues: CASSLGRDSYEQYF.

V usage is TRBV28 and J usage is TRBJ1-4; 10 bases are shared with TRBD1. V was clipped by 10 bases and J by 6 bases; unmatched bases: 17. CDR1 is MDHEN and CDR2 is SYDVKM in the germline V gene. The CDR3 length is 17 residues. The DNA of the CDR3 is TGTGCCACCCGCCGGGTGGTGTCCGGGACAGGGGATGAAAAACTGTTTTTT. As protein: CATRRVVSGTGDEKLFF. The full variable domain, rest sourced from reference TRBV28 and TRBJ1-4, is DVKVTQSSRYLVKRTGEKVFLECVQDMDHENMFWYRQDPGLGLRLIYFSYDVKMKEKGDIPEGYSVSREKKERFSLILESASTNQTSMYLCATRRVVSGTGDEKLFFGSGTQLSVL.

The CDR3 DNA is TGTGCCAGCAGAGACATCGGTCAGGGCTTTGCCGAGCAGTACTTC. Translation: CASRDIGQGFAEQYF. The V call is TRBV28, the J call TRBJ2-7, with D tentatively TRBD1 (5 bases). The germline V gene has CDR1 MDHEN and CDR2 SYDVKM. This CDR3 contains 15 residues. V gave up 6 bases and J gave up 6 bases, with 21 bases separating them.

The chain uses TRBV13 and TRBJ1-1; 7 bases map to TRBD1. The CDR3 length is 13 residues. Germline V gene sequence: CDR1 PRHDT, CDR2 FYEKMQ (reference sequence). V gave up 5 bases and J gave up 5 bases; unmatched junction bases: 5. The CDR3 DNA sequence: TGTGCCAGCAGCGAACAGGGGAGGACTGAAGCTTTCTTT. Amino acid sequence: CASSEQGRTEAFF.